The 29 T cell receptor beta chains below were found in one sample sequenced in a study of CD8+ T cells in alopecia areata. Extraction and reverse transcription of RNA yielded cDNA as the sequencing template. Produced via immunoSEQ multiplex PCR; TCRdb's table is partial and in-frame only. The sample includes roughly 150,000 clones, around 47% of them seen just once. Sequencing was done on a sample of CD4+ T cells sorted from blood. Receptors originate from a human donor with alopecia areata.

This sequence joins TRBV21-1 and TRBJ2-5; no check of the table's D call, TRBD1, against the DNA was made. TRBV21-1 is tagged as a pseudogene. The CDR3 is made up of 13 amino acids. The CDR3 loop is CASSKLIQETQYF. CDR3 DNA sequence: TGTGCCAGCAGCAAACTTATCCAGGAGACCCAGTACTTC.

This clone was seen a handful of times. This chain connects TRBV29-1 to TRBJ2-1, with D uncertain. Trimming left V 7 bases short and J 3 bases short, with 10 bases between. The CDR3 extends over 12 amino acids. Looked up from germline, CDR1 is SQVTM and CDR2 is ANQGSEA. The CDR3 loop reads CSALLLYNEQFF. The CDR3 nucleotides read TGCAGCGCCCTCCTCCTCTACAATGAGCAGTTCTTC.

This chain links TRBV5-1 with TRBJ2-3; D is unresolved. Germline values: CDR1 SGHRS, CDR2 YFSETQ. The V gene lost 0 bases and the J gene lost 0 bases, with 14 bases spanning the gap. This CDR3 has 17 residues. The CDR3 reads CASSLVRAYGSTDTQYF. The CDR3 region has the DNA TGCGCCAGCAGCTTGGTTAGGGCTTACGGAAGCACAGATACGCAGTATTTT.

The CDR3 sequence: CASRDLVHSYNEQFF. The CDR3 DNA sequence: TGTGCCAGCAGGGATCTGGTTCACTCCTACAATGAGCAGTTCTTC. The chain couples TRBV28 to TRBJ2-1; D is unresolved. The CDR3 totals 15 residues. Germline CDR1 MDHEN, CDR2 SYDVKM. The V end was cut by 6 bases, the J end by 0 bases, with 12 bases between.

This clone has just a few counts. The rearrangement joins TRBV28 to TRBJ1-2; 10 positions agree with TRBD1. V shed 6 bases, J shed 8 bases, and the junction held 12 bases outside the gene matches. Germline values: CDR1 MDHEN, CDR2 SYDVKM. The CDR3 covers 15 residues. The CDR3 nucleotides are TGTGCCAGCAGCCGCGAGCGACAGGGGGCTGGAGGCTACACCTTC. Its translation is CASSRERQGAGGYTF.

V usage is TRBV27 and J usage is TRBJ2-2, with D perhaps matching TRBD1 or TRBD2 (5 bases each). The CDR3 sequence is 13 residues long. Germline CDR1 reads MNHEY; CDR2 reads SMNVEV (reference sequence). The V end was cut by 8 bases, the J end by 3 bases, with 10 bases between. The CDR3 coding sequence is TGTGCCAGCGTTAGGGGAGACACCGGGGAGCTGTTTTTT. Protein sequence: CASVRGDTGELFF.

For the CDR3, the DNA is TGTGCCAGCAGCTCCGGGACTAGCGGGAGGAATGGTGAGCAGTTCTTC. Its translation: CASSSGTSGRNGEQFF. The rearrangement joins TRBV7-9 to TRBJ2-1; TRBD2 matches 15 bases. This CDR3 region has 16 residues. The V gene's germline CDR1 is SEHNR and CDR2 FQNEAQ (reference sequence). J gave up 9 bases and V 4 bases, and 7 bases lay outside the gene matches.

The chain combines TRBV5-1 with TRBJ1-1; TRBD1 matches 8 bases. The V segment lost 3 bases and the J segment 6 bases; nucleotides outside the gene matches: 4. Germline CDR1 SGHRS, CDR2 YFSETQ. The length of the CDR3 is 13 residues. The CDR3 region has the DNA TGCGCCAGCAGCTCGGACAGGGTCCCTGAAGCTTTCTTT. Its protein is CASSSDRVPEAFF.

This sequence joins TRBV29-1 and TRBJ2-5; D remains ambiguous. The DNA matches TRBJ2-7 better at its end, which makes the J call doubtful. This CDR3 is 10 amino acids long. CDR1 and CDR2 (germline): SQVTM, ANQGSEA. In nucleotides, the CDR3 is TGCAGCGTTGGCGATTACGAGCAGTACTTC. It is translated as CSVGDYEQYF.

This chain joins TRBV2 and TRBJ1-5; maybe TRBD1 (6 bases). The V end was cut by 7 bases, the J end by 4 bases, with 11 bases between. Looked up from germline, CDR1 is SNHLY and CDR2 is FYNNEI. This CDR3 has 13 residues. CDR3 DNA sequence: TGTGCCAGCACTGGGGGCAGGAATCAGCCCCAGCATTTT. Translating it yields CASTGGRNQPQHF.

The table lists this clone with a count of one. The chain links TRBV29-1 to TRBJ2-4; D is unclear. This CDR3 comprises 15 residues. From germline, CDR1 is SQVTM and CDR2 ANQGSEA. V gave up 6 bases and J gave up 0 bases, with 15 bases separating them. This chain's CDR3 is CSVTPQMLAKNIQYF. The CDR3 DNA follows: TGCAGCGTCACACCCCAGATGCTAGCCAAAAACATTCAGTACTTC.

V is TRBV25-1 and J is TRBJ2-2, with unresolved D. The CDR3 is made up of 12 amino acids. CDR1 and CDR2 from the germline V gene are MGHDK and SYGVNS. Deletions cut 6 bases from V and 7 bases from J, with 9 bases between. The CDR3 DNA sequence: TGTGCCAGCAGCCTAGAAATCGGGGAGCTGTTTTTT. Translated, it gives CASSLEIGELFF.

The rearrangement links TRBV2 to TRBJ1-2; 7 bases line up with TRBD1. CDR3 length: 14 amino acids. Germline V gene lookup returns CDR1 SNHLY and CDR2 FYNNEI. Germline trimming cut 6 bases from V and 3 bases from J; bases unmatched to any gene: 7. The chain's CDR3 is CASRRNRGDYGYTF. The CDR3 DNA sequence: TGTGCCAGCAGAAGGAACAGGGGCGACTATGGCTACACCTTC.

This CDR3 reads CSVGTPNPYEQYF. CDR3 sequence (DNA): TGCAGCGTGGGGACTCCAAATCCTTACGAGCAGTACTTC. V and J are TRBV29-1 and TRBJ2-7; D possibly corresponds to TRBD2 (6 bases). V was pared by 6 bases and J by 4 bases, with 16 bases between. CDR1 and CDR2 (germline): SQVTM, ANQGSEA. The CDR3 has 13 amino acids.

J is TRBJ1-4 and V is TRBV5-1; D is uncertain. The ends were cut back, 2 bases at V and 7 bases at J, with 9 bases in the middle. Germline V lookup: CDR1 SGHRS, CDR2 YFSETQ. The CDR3 is 13 residues long. This chain's CDR3 is CASSLGAGEKLFF. CDR3 nucleotides: TGCGCCAGCAGCTTAGGAGCGGGTGAAAAACTGTTTTTT. Complete variable domain (other parts from reference TRBV5-1 and TRBJ1-4): KAGVTQTPRYLIKTRGQQVTLSCSPISGHRSVSWYQQTPGQGLQFLFEYFSETQRNKGNFPGRFSGRQFSNSRSEMNVSTLELGDSALYLCASSLGAGEKLFFGSGTQLSVL.

The V call is TRBV30, the J call TRBJ1-1; 8 bases map to TRBD1. J lost 1 base, V lost 2 bases, and 3 bases had no gene match. The germline CDR1 and CDR2 sequences are GTSNPN and SVGIG (reference sequence). The CDR3 spans 14 residues. The CDR3 DNA is TGTGCCTGGAGTAGGACAGGGTCGAACACTGAAGCTTTCTTT. This codes for CAWSRTGSNTEAFF. Based on the CDR3 plus reference TRBV30 and TRBJ1-1, the full variable domain is SQTIHQWPATLVQPVGSPLSLECTVEGTSNPNLYWYRQAAGRGLQLLFYSVGIGQISSEVPQNLSASRPQDRQFILSSKKLLLSDSGFYLCAWSRTGSNTEAFFGQGTRLTVV.

This chain joins TRBV5-4 and TRBJ2-1; TRBD1 might be the D (5 bases). The CDR3 length is 14 residues. The germline V gene has CDR1 SGHNT and CDR2 YYREEE (reference sequence). Deletions cut 7 bases from V and 0 bases from J, with 11 bases between. For the CDR3, the DNA is TGTGCCAGCGGGGCTAGGGCCTCCTACAATGAGCAGTTCTTC. This encodes CASGARASYNEQFF.

V usage is TRBV19 and J usage is TRBJ1-2, with 8 positions matching TRBD1. Germline lookup yields CDR1 LNHDA and CDR2 SQIVND (reference sequence). The CDR3 extends over 14 amino acids. Trimming cost V 4 bases and J 2 bases; bases outside gene matches: 3. The CDR3 sequence is CASSTTGGNYGYTF. The CDR3 DNA is TGTGCCAGTAGTACCACAGGGGGAAACTATGGCTACACCTTC.

The chain combines TRBV2 with TRBJ2-1; 7 positions agree with TRBD2. The CDR3 consists of 14 residues. The trim removed 8 bases at V and 6 bases at J, leaving 10 bases unmatched. Germline V gene sequence: CDR1 SNHLY, CDR2 FYNNEI. The CDR3: CASVTGGSRNEQFF. The CDR3 DNA follows: TGTGCCAGCGTCACGGGCGGGAGTCGCAATGAGCAGTTCTTC. Full variable domain (rest looked up from reference TRBV2 and TRBJ2-1): EPEVTQTPSHQVTQMGQEVILRCVPISNHLYFYWYRQILGQKVEFLVSFYNNEISEKSEIFDDQFSVERPDGSNFTLKIRSTKLEDSAMYFCASVTGGSRNEQFFGPGTRLTVL.

The chain carries TRBV6-6 and TRBJ2-1; 14 bases line up with TRBD2. V shed 2 bases and J 7 bases; nucleotides not matched to a gene: 1. The CDR3 has 15 amino acids. Germline CDR1 reads MNHNY; CDR2 reads SVGAGI (reference sequence). The CDR3: CASSYRTSGRNEQFF. The DNA of the CDR3 is TGTGCCAGCAGTTACCGGACTAGCGGGAGGAATGAGCAGTTCTTC.

The CDR3 bases are TGTGCCAGCAGTGGTTGGGGGAGACAGGCCGAGGCAGCCAAAAACATTCAGTACTTC. It is translated as CASSGWGRQAEAAKNIQYF. The chain couples TRBV28 to TRBJ2-4; D possibly corresponds to TRBD1 (6 bases). Per the germline V gene, CDR1 is MDHEN and CDR2 is SYDVKM. This CDR3 contains 19 residues. Trimming pared 5 bases from V and 0 bases from J, leaving 23 bases between.

The genes are TRBV27 and TRBJ2-7; maybe TRBD2 (6 bases). This CDR3 is built from 14 residues. Trimming removed 8 bases from V and 4 bases from J, with 18 bases in between. The V gene's germline CDR1 is MNHEY and CDR2 SMNVEV (reference sequence). The CDR3 region is CASPWEDTLYEQYF. The CDR3 nucleotides read TGTGCCAGCCCTTGGGAGGACACCCTATACGAGCAGTACTTC.

This clone was seen a few times. V is TRBV6-1 and J is TRBJ2-7; 8 bases align to TRBD2. The germline V gene has CDR1 MNHNS and CDR2 SASEGT. V was pared by 6 bases and J by 1 base, with 8 bases of the junction left unmatched. This CDR3 is 15 amino acids long. The CDR3 DNA is TGTGCCAGCAGCTCCTTTAGCGGGACATCCTACGAGCAGTACTTC. Residues: CASSSFSGTSYEQYF.

The chain joins TRBV28 to TRBJ1-2; TRBD1 might be the D (5 bases). Trimming stripped 4 bases from V and 8 bases from J, with 11 bases between. Germline V lookup: CDR1 MDHEN, CDR2 SYDVKM. This CDR3 region has 12 residues. Here the CDR3 reads CASSSPGTGYTF. The DNA of the CDR3 is TGTGCCAGCAGTTCTCCGGGGACGGGCTACACCTTC.

Concerning this clone itself: One junction end does not reproduce the germline sequence, and a read error may be involved. The chain employs TRBV7-9 and TRBJ2-2; possibly TRBD1 for D (6 bases). Germline CDR1 is SEHNR and CDR2 is FQNEAQ (reference sequence). This CDR3 is built from 12 residues. The CDR3 nucleotides read TGCGACTACAGGGATTCCACCGGGGAGCTGTTTTTT. As protein: CDYRDSTGELFF.

V gene TRBV30 combines with J gene TRBJ1-5; 7 nucleotides match TRBD1. This CDR3 comprises 12 residues. Germline-derived CDR1 and CDR2 are GTSNPN and SVGIG (reference sequence). J lost 13 bases, V lost 5 bases, and 11 bases had no gene match. CDR3 region: CAWGTAGARQHF. CDR3 sequence (DNA): TGTGCCTGGGGGACAGCGGGCGCGAGGCAGCATTTT.

This clone has only a few counts. The CDR3 region is CAPGRGGYEQYF. The CDR3 DNA is TGTGCCCCCGGTAGGGGCGGCTACGAGCAGTACTTC. The genes are TRBV2 and TRBJ2-7; tentative D call: TRBD1 (5 bases). From germline, CDR1 is SNHLY and CDR2 FYNNEI. V shed 11 bases and J shed 3 bases, with 14 bases lying between them. The CDR3 has 12 residues.

This clone was seen more than once but under ten times. The chain combines TRBV5-1 with TRBJ2-5; 10 bases match TRBD2. The CDR3 runs to 18 residues. J was trimmed by 0 bases and V by 0 bases; bases with no gene match: 8. Germline V gene data show CDR1 as SGHRS and CDR2 as YFSETQ. The CDR3 DNA reads as TGCGCCAGCAGCTTGGTTCCTAGCGGGAGCCCAGACCAAGAGACCCAGTACTTC. It encodes CASSLVPSGSPDQETQYF.

In this sample, this clone turned up a few times. The CDR3 nucleotides read TGTGCCACCGGGCTGGGGTACGAGCAGTACTTC. Translated: CATGLGYEQYF. V is TRBV19 and J is TRBJ2-7; D remains ambiguous. This CDR3 contains 11 residues. Germline CDR1 reads LNHDA; CDR2 reads SQIVND (reference sequence). V lost 10 bases and J lost 4, with 11 bases in between.